This record covers a single T cell receptor beta chain. Antigen: not known. These data come from a study of spatial heterogeneity in lung cancer. Overall study findings and caveats: Ubiquitous expanded tumor TCRs surfaced in blood more at resection than they did at follow-up.

This CDR3 contains 13 residues. Looked up from germline, CDR1 is LNHDA and CDR2 is SQIVND (reference sequence). The ends were cut back, 3 bases at V and 7 bases at J, with 9 bases in the middle. Time point specified: sample taken at primary tumor resection. Tumor, nontumor lung or frozen PBMC supplied whole RNA that was sequenced unsorted. Unique molecular identifiers tagged every individual TCR cDNA molecule. In TCRdb, the 5' RACE reads were re-called with MiXCR into one record per CDR3 protein. Seen here are roughly 48,000 distinct CDR3 sequences, roughly 5.7% observed once, and the top ten hold more than 9.5%.

The J gene is TRBJ2-2, the V gene TRBV19; perhaps D is TRBD1 or TRBD2 (5 bases each). Sequenced here: PBMCs, sampled at surgery. This sequence originates from a male donor with early-stage non-small cell lung cancer. The CDR3 DNA is TGTGCCAGTAGTATTGGGGGAAGCGGGGAGCTGTTTTTT. As protein: CASSIGGSGELFF.